The entry below describes one TCR beta chain. With 60 Vbeta and 13 Jbeta primers, the PCR was carried out. The table came from immunoSEQ multiplex PCR; TCRdb's copy has only in-frame clones and leaves some out. Of over 20,000 clones listed, 70% are singletons. The data were taken from a study of cytomegalovirus exposure and HLA in healthy donors. V dropped 8 bases and J dropped 4; count of bases not matched to a gene: 10. The CDR3 totals 14 residues. Looked up from germline, CDR1 is SQVTM and CDR2 is ANQGSEA. The sequenced sample consisted of PBMCs. The receptor comes from a woman aged 45-59 years in good health and CMV-seronegative. The genes are TRBV29-1 and TRBJ2-1, with 8 bases aligning to TRBD1. CDR3 coding DNA: TGCAGCTCAAAGACAGGGGCCAGGTACAATGAGCAGTTCTTC. Its translation: CSSKTGARYNEQFF.